The text below deals with one T cell receptor (beta chain). Its specificity is unknown. Other DNA sequences in this specimen translate into the identical CDR3. The entry originates in a study of T cell responses to AZD1222 COVID-19 vaccine. Clones were sequenced by immunoSEQ multiplex PCR, and TCRdb holds only the in-frame ones, with some missing. The table shows about 140,000 clones, with 80% to 95% occurring only once. Study observations and caveats: Along spike, vaccine-associated CD4 TCRs were found throughout, with dominance at 160-218 and 743-854. Spike-specific TCR breadth and depth rose after two AZD1222 doses.

The CDR3 is made up of 14 amino acids. The V gene lost 0 bases and the J gene lost 0 bases, with 4 bases spanning the gap. The germline V gene encodes CDR1 SGHKS and CDR2 YYEKEE (reference sequence). This TCR came from an adult in good health. Sequenced here: peripheral blood, sampled on day 0 of AZD1222 vaccination. The chain uses TRBV5-5 and TRBJ1-5, with D unresolved. Here the CDR3 reads CASSLVYSNQPQHF. In DNA, the CDR3 is TGTGCCAGCAGCTTGGTATATAGCAATCAGCCCCAGCATTTT.